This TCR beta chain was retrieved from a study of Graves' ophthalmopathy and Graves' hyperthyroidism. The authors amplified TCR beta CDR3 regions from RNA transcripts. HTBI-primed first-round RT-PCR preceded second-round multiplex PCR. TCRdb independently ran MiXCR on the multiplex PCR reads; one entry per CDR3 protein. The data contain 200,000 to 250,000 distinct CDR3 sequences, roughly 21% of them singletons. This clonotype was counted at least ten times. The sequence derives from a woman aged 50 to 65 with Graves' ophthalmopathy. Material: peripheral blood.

The DNA for the CDR3 is TGTGCCAGCAGTTTCTCATCGGCCTACGAGCAGTACTTC. It encodes CASSFSSAYEQYF. The chain is built from TRBV12-3 or TRBV12-4 and TRBJ2-7; the D is unclear. CDR3 size: 13 residues. Between the trimmed V and J ends, which lost 3 bases and 2 bases, there was a span of 8 bases.